These 5 T cell receptor beta chains came from one sample sequenced in a study of T cells in Graves' hyperthyroidism and ophthalmopathy. The TCR beta CDR3 regions underwent amplification using RNA transcripts as the source. HTBI primers drove first-round RT-PCR of the TCR CDR3. TCRdb itself ran the multiplex PCR reads through MiXCR, one entry per CDR3 protein. The sample carries hundreds of thousands of distinct CDR3 sequences, 20% recorded once. The sequenced sample consisted of blood. These receptor sequences come from a man between 35 and 55 years old with Graves' ophthalmopathy.

This clonotype has just a few counts. The V gene is TRBV2, the J gene TRBJ1-4; D is uncertain. Germline assignment: CDR1 SNHLY and CDR2 FYNNEI. The CDR3 has 15 residues. Trimming took off 9 bases at V and 1 base at J, with 15 bases between the two ends. CDR3 sequence (DNA): TGTGCCAGTATCCCCAGGCTGGTAACTAATGAAAAACTGTTTTTT. This codes for CASIPRLVTNEKLFF.

There are many counts of this clonotype. This chain connects TRBV6-2 or TRBV6-3 to TRBJ2-5, with 14 bases matching TRBD2. The V segment lost 6 bases and the J segment 7 bases; nucleotides outside the gene matches: 10. There are 16 residues in the CDR3. Looked up from germline, CDR1 is MNHEY and CDR2 is SVGEGT. The CDR3 region has the DNA TGTGCCAGCAGCCCACCAAGACTAGCGGGGGGGGCGACCCAGTACTTC. This encodes CASSPPRLAGGATQYF.

This clonotype was seen only a few times. The chain is built from TRBV12-5 and TRBJ2-2, with 9 bases that match TRBD1. Germline V gene data show CDR1 as LGHNT and CDR2 as FRNRAP. The CDR3 sequence is 15 residues long. V shed 2 bases and J 6 bases; nucleotides not matched to a gene: 4. The CDR3 region is CASGLYRGRAGELFF. The CDR3 coding sequence is TGTGCTAGTGGTTTGTACAGGGGGCGCGCCGGGGAGCTGTTTTTT.

This clonotype was detected a few times. This chain connects TRBV7-9 to TRBJ2-2; TRBD2 matches at 8 bases. Per the germline V gene, CDR1 is SEHNR and CDR2 is FQNEAQ (reference sequence). The ends lost 1 base at V and 6 bases at J; junction bases unmatched: 10. This CDR3 contains 17 residues. CDR3: CASSLVPLAGRAGELFF. CDR3 DNA: TGTGCCAGCAGCTTAGTTCCCTTAGCGGGACGGGCCGGGGAGCTGTTTTTT.

The chain couples TRBV2 to TRBJ2-1; D call uncertain. CDR1 is SNHLY, CDR2 FYNNEI, per germline. The ends were cut back, 6 bases at V and 7 bases at J, with 4 bases in the middle. This CDR3 has 10 residues. CDR3 bases: TGTGCCAGCAGAATGAATGAGCAGTTCTTC. Translation: CASRMNEQFF.